The clone carrying this T cell receptor beta chain was observed a handful of times. The time point is: pre-sensitization, week 0. Treatment: therapeutic diphenylcyclopropenone sensitization with weekly scalp DPC. TCRdb itself ran the RACE reads through MiXCR, one entry per CDR3 protein. In the table there are approximately 370,000 distinct CDR3 sequences, 4.5% to 7% of which are singletons. V shed 0 bases, J shed 2 bases, and the junction held 7 bases outside the gene matches. Germline V gives CDR1 LGHNA, CDR2 YSLEER. The CDR3 runs 17 residues. The sample originates from a study of human T cells and chemical hapten exposure.

The V and J genes are TRBV4-3 and TRBJ2-3; TRBD2 matches 8 bases. The clonotype was recovered from a woman between 18 and 29 years old with alopecia areata. Some clones in this sample may be carry-over from other donors' samples. Sequencing used whole blood, obtained in connection with sensitization to the hapten diphenylcyclopropenone (DPC). CDR3 amino acids: CASSQEASGFNTDTQYF. CDR3 coding DNA: TGCGCCAGCAGCCAAGAGGCTAGCGGGTTTAACACAGATACGCAGTATTTT.